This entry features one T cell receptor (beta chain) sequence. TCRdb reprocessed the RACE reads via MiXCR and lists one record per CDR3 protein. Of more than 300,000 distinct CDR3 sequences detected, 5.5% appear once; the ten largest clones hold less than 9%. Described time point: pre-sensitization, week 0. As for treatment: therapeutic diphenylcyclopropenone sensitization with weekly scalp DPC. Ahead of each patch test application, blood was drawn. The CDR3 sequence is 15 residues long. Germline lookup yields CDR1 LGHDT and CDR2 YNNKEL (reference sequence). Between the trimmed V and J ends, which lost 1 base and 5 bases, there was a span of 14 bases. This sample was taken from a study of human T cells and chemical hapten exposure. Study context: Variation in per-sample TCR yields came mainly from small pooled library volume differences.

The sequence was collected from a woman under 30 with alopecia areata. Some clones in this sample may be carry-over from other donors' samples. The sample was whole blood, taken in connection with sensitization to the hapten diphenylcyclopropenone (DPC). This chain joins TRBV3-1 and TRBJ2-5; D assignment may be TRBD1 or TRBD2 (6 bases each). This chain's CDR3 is CASSQVGGGRETQYF. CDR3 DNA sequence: TGTGCCAGCAGCCAAGTTGGTGGGGGGCGGGAGACCCAGTACTTC.